This TCR beta chain was observed in a study of beta chain features in type 1 diabetes. cDNA synthesis used the whole RNA isolate, giving expressed TCRB sequences. Here immunoSEQ multiplex PCR was the method, and the copy in TCRdb shows in-frame clones only, minus some. This sample has around 310,000 clones, with about 13% found just once. CD4+ naive, central memory, regulatory and stem cell-like memory cells were sorted via CD45RO/CCR7/CD25/CD127/CD95/CD27. CDR3 length: 15 amino acids. Deletions cut 2 bases from V and 0 bases from J, with 10 bases between. CDR1 is MNHEY, CDR2 SVGAGI, per germline. As to this clone: Its antigen remains unidentified.

Study-level points and caveats: For Type 1 diabetes patients, all four CD4+ subsets carried TCRB CDR3s that were moderately but significantly shorter.

The rearrangement uses TRBV6-5 and TRBJ1-1; D is uncertain. The receptor was isolated from a woman in her late teens or twenties with type 1 diabetes. Sequenced sample: naive CD4+ T cells from blood. CDR3 sequence: CASSYAAAMNTEAFF. In DNA form, the CDR3 reads TGTGCCAGCAGTTACGCGGCAGCAATGAACACTGAAGCTTTCTTT.